This T cell receptor (beta chain) was retrieved from a study of T cells in Graves' hyperthyroidism and ophthalmopathy. RNA transcripts were the template for amplifying TCR beta CDR3 regions. HTBI primers were employed in a first-round RT-PCR of the TCR CDR3. TCRdb re-called the multiplex PCR reads with MiXCR, one entry per CDR3 protein. The sample shows 380,000 or so distinct CDR3 sequences, 19% of them seen only once. The CDR3 spans 14 residues. Between the trimmed V and J ends, which lost 1 base and 9 bases, there was a span of 12 bases. Germline CDR1 and CDR2: MNHNS and SASEGT. This clonotype came up a few times.

The genes are TRBV6-1 and TRBJ2-2; a weak D match, TRBD2 (6 bases). The sequence was collected from a woman aged 18-29 years with Graves' hyperthyroidism. The sample consisted of blood. The CDR3 protein is CASSEVPGVWELFF. CDR3 DNA sequence: TGTGCCAGCAGTGAAGTCCCGGGGGTATGGGAGCTGTTTTTT.